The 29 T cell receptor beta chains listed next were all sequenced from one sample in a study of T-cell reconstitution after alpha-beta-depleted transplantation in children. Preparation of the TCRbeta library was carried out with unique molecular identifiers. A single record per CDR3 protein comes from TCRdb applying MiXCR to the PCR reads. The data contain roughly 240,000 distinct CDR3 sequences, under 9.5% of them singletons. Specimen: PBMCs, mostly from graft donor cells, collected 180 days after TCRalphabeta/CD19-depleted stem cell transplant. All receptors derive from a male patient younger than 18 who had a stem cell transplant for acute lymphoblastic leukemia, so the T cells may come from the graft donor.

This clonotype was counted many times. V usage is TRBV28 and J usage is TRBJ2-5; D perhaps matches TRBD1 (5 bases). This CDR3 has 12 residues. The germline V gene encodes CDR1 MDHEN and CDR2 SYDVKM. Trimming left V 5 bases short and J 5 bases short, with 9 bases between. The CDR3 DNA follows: TGTGCCAGCAGTAGACAGAGGGAGACCCAGTACTTC. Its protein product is CASSRQRETQYF.

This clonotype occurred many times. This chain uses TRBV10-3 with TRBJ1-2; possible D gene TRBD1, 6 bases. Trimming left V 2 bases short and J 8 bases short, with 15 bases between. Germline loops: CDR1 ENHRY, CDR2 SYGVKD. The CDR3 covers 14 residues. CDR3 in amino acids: CAISERGEAEGYTF. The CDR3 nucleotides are TGTGCCATCAGTGAGAGGGGGGAAGCGGAGGGCTACACCTTC.

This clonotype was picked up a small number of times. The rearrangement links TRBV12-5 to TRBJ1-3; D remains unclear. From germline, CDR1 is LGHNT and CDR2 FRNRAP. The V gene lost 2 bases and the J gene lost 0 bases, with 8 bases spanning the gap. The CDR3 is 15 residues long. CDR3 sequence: CASGLPGSSGNTIYF. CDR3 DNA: TGTGCTAGTGGTTTGCCGGGAAGCTCTGGAAACACCATATATTTT.

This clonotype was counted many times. The CDR3 protein is CASSPPGTGNREKLFF. In nucleotides, the CDR3 is TGTGCCAGCAGTCCCCCAGGGACAGGGAATCGAGAAAAACTGTTTTTT. The V gene is TRBV28, the J gene TRBJ1-4; 9 nucleotides line up with TRBD1. This CDR3 is built from 16 residues. Germline lookup yields CDR1 MDHEN and CDR2 SYDVKM. V shed 5 bases, J shed 8 bases, and the junction held 12 bases outside the gene matches.

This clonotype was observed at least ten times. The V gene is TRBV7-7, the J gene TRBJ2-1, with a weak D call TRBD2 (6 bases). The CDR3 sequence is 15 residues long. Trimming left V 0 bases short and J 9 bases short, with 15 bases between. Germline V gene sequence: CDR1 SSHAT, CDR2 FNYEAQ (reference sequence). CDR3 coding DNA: TGTGCCAGCAGCTTAGCGATGGGTACTAGCAGTGAGCAGTTCTTC. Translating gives CASSLAMGTSSEQFF.

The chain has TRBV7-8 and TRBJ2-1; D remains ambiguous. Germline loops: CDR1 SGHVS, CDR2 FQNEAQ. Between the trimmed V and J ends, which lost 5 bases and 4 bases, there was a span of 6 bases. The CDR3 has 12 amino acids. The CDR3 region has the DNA TGTGCCAGCAGCCTTAAGTACAATGAGCAGTTCTTC. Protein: CASSLKYNEQFF.

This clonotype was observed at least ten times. CDR3 region: CASSYEIPDRGLSYEQYF. The CDR3, as DNA: TGTGCCAGCAGTTACGAGATACCCGACAGGGGCCTCTCCTACGAGCAGTACTTC. This chain connects TRBV6-2 or TRBV6-3 to TRBJ2-7; the match to TRBD1 covers 8 bases. This CDR3 is 18 amino acids long. CDR1 and CDR2 (germline): MNHEY, SVGEGT. The trim removed 2 bases at V and 0 bases at J, leaving 12 bases unmatched.

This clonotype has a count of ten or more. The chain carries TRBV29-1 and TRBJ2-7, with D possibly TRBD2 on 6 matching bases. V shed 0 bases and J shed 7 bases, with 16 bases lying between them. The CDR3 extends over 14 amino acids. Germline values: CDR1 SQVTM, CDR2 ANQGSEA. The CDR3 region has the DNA TGCAGCGTTGAAGATATGGGCGGGAAGCAGGAGCAGTACTTC. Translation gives CSVEDMGGKQEQYF.

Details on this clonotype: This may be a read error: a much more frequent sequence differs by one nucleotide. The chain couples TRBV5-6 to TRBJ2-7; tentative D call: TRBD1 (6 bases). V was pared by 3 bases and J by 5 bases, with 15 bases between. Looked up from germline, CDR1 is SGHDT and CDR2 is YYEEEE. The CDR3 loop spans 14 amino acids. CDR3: CASSYGAGADEQYF. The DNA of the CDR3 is TGTGCCAGCAGCTATGGGGCAGGGGCCGACGAGCAGTACTTC.

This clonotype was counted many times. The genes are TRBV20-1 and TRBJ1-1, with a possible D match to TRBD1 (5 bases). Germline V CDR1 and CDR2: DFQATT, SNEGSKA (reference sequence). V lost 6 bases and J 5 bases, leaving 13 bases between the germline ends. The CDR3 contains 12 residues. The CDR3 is CSARPGGTEAFF. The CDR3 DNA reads TGCAGTGCCAGGCCCGGGGGAACTGAAGCTTTCTTT.

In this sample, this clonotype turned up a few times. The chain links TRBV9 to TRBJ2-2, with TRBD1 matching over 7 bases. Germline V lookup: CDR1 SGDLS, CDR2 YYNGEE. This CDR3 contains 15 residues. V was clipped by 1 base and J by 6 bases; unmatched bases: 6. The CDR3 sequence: CASSVWDSMSGELFF. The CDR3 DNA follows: TGTGCCAGCAGCGTATGGGACAGTATGTCCGGGGAGCTGTTTTTT.

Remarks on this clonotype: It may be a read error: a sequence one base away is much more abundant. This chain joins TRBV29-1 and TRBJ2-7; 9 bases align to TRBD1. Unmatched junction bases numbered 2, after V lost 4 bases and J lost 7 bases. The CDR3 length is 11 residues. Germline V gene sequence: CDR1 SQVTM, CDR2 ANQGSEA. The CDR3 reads CSVAGQGEQYF. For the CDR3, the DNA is TGCAGCGTTGCAGGACAGGGGGAGCAGTACTTC.

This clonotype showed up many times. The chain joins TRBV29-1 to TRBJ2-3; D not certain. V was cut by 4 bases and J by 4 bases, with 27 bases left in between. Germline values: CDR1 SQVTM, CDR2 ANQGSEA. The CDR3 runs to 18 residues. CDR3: CSVGSFAPRSTSADTQYF. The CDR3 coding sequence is TGCAGCGTTGGAAGCTTTGCCCCAAGGTCGACGTCCGCAGATACGCAGTATTTT.

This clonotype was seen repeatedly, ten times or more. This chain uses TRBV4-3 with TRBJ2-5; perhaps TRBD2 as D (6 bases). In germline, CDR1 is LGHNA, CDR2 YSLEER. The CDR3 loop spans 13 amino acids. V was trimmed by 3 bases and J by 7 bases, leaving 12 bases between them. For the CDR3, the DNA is TGCGCCAGCAGCCAGGCCCAAGCGGGGACCCAGTACTTC. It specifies CASSQAQAGTQYF.

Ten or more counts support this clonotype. CDR3 sequence: CASSQGHLNTEAFF. In DNA, the CDR3 is TGTGCCAGCAGCCAGGGACATTTGAACACTGAAGCTTTCTTT. The chain combines TRBV3-1 with TRBJ1-1, with D tentatively TRBD1 (6 bases). V was pared by 3 bases and J by 0 bases, with 8 bases between. The V gene's germline CDR1 is LGHDT and CDR2 YNNKEL (reference sequence). The CDR3 has 14 residues.

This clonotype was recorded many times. CDR3 DNA: TGCAGTGTTAAGGAGCGGACAGGGCTAACCGGGGAGCTGTTTTTT. This encodes CSVKERTGLTGELFF. V usage is TRBV20-1 and J usage is TRBJ2-2; 8 bases fit TRBD1. J was trimmed by 5 bases and V by 7 bases; bases with no gene match: 12. Germline V gene data show CDR1 as DFQATT and CDR2 as SNEGSKA (reference sequence). The CDR3 runs to 15 residues.

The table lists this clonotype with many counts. CDR3 coding DNA: TGTGCCAGCAGTTTCCCGGGACTAGCGGCCCTACCCTACAATGAGCAGTTCTTC. This sequence encodes CASSFPGLAALPYNEQFF. The gene calls are TRBV12-3 or TRBV12-4 and TRBJ2-1; TRBD2 matches at 11 bases. CDR3 length: 18 residues. Trimming removed 3 bases from V and 2 bases from J; junction bases left unmatched: 9.

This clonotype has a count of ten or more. CDR3 bases: TGTGCCAGTACTACAGGGAGGAATTCACCCCTCCACTTT. Translation gives CASTTGRNSPLHF. J is TRBJ1-6 and V is TRBV19; possible D gene TRBD1, 6 bases. Trimming removed 7 bases at V and 7 bases at J, with 11 bases between. The CDR3 loop spans 13 amino acids. Germline assignment: CDR1 LNHDA and CDR2 SQIVND (reference sequence).

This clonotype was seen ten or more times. Here the CDR3 DNA reads TGCAGCGTTGGATCGGACAGGTGGAACACTGAAGCTTTCTTT. This encodes CSVGSDRWNTEAFF. The chain carries TRBV29-1 and TRBJ1-1; 7 nucleotides line up with TRBD1. Germline V gene sequence: CDR1 SQVTM, CDR2 ANQGSEA. The CDR3 is made up of 14 amino acids. V shed 4 bases, J shed 1 base, and the junction held 6 bases outside the gene matches.

The CDR3 loop is CSARVAGTNSPLHF. The CDR3, as DNA: TGCAGTGCTAGGGTGGCAGGGACTAATTCACCCCTCCACTTT. V gene TRBV20-1 combines with J gene TRBJ1-6; maybe TRBD1 (5 bases). The germline gives CDR1 DFQATT, CDR2 SNEGSKA (reference sequence). The CDR3 is 14 amino acids. V shed 3 bases and J shed 6 bases, with 12 bases lying between them.

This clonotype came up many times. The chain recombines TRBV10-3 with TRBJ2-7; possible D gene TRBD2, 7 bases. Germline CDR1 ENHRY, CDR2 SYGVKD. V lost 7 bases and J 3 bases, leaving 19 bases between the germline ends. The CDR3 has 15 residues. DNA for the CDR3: TGTGCCATCATGCGGGCTAATAGGGGGGGCTACGAGCAGTACTTC. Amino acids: CAIMRANRGGYEQYF.

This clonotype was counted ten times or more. CDR3 protein: CSASGILNTGELFF. CDR3 sequence (DNA): TGCAGTGCTAGCGGCATCTTGAACACCGGGGAGCTGTTTTTT. The chain is built from TRBV20-1 and TRBJ2-2; no clear D gene. CDR1 is DFQATT, CDR2 SNEGSKA, per germline (reference sequence). The CDR3 loop spans 14 amino acids. V lost 3 bases to trimming and J lost 1 base, with 9 bases between them.

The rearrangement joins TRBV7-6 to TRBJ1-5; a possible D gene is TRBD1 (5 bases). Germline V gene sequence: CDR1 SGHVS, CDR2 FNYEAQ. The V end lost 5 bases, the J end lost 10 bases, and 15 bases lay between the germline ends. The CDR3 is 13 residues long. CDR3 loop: CASSPRQSAPQHF. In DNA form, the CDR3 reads TGTGCCAGCAGCCCCAGACAGTCGGCACCCCAGCATTTT.

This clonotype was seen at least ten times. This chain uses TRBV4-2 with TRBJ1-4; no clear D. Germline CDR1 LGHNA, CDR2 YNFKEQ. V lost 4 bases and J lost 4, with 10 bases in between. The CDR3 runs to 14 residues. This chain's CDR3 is CASSPGGFNEKLFF. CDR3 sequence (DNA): TGTGCCAGCAGCCCCGGCGGTTTTAATGAAAAACTGTTTTTT.

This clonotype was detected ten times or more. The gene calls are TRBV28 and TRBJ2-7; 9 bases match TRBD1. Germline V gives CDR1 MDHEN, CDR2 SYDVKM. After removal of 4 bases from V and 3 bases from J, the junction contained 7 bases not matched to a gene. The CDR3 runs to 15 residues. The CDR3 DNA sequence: TGTGCCAGCAGTTCACCGGGACAGGGAGGCTACGAGCAGTACTTC. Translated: CASSSPGQGGYEQYF.

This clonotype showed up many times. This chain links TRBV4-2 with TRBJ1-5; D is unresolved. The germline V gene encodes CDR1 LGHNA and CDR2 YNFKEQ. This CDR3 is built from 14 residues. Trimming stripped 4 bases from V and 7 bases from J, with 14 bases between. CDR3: CASSPSQVDQPQHF. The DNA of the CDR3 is TGTGCCAGCAGCCCCAGTCAGGTGGACCAGCCCCAGCATTTT.

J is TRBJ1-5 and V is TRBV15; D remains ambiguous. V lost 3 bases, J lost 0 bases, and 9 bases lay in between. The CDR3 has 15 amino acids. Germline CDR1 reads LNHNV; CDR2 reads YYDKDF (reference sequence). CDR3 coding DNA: TGTGCCACCAGCAGCCCTGCAGATAGCAATCAGCCCCAGCATTTT. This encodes CATSSPADSNQPQHF.

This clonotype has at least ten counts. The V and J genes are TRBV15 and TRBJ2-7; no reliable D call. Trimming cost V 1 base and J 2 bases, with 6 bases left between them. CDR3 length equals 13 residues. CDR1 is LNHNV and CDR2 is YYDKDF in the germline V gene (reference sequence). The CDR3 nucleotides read TGTGCCACCAGCAGAGGGCAGACCTACGAGCAGTACTTC. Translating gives CATSRGQTYEQYF.

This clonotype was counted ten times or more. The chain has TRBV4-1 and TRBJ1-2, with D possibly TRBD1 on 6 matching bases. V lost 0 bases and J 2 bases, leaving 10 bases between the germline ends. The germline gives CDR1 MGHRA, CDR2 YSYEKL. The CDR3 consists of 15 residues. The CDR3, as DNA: TGCGCCAGCAGCCAAGAGAACAGGGCGAACTATGGCTACACCTTC. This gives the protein CASSQENRANYGYTF.